The T cell receptor beta chain under discussion was sequenced for a study of blood T cell repertoires in COVID-19. In the study overall: Italy, Spain and the United States were the sources of the convalescent and acute COVID-19 samples. T cells, B-cell-depleted T cells, or PBMCs supplied cDNA or gDNA.

Source study methods: From reference gene primer amplification, estimates of nucleated cell counts were derived. Only in-frame clones appear in the TCRdb table, and some are missing; sequencing was by immunoSEQ multiplex PCR. For V, J and clone size, that table is used; D and trimming come from the DNA. The sample holds more than 100,000 clones, about four fifths seen once. The germline V gene encodes CDR1 SGDLS and CDR2 YYNGEE. The junction had 6 bases not matched to a gene; V was cut back by 4 bases and J by 6 bases. The CDR3 spans 14 residues. The chain combines TRBV9 with TRBJ2-2, with 7 bases that match TRBD1. Sequenced input: peripheral blood. The sequence derives from a woman aged 45-65 years with acute or convalescent COVID-19. The CDR3 loop reads CASSPTTGSGELFF. CDR3 bases: TGTGCCAGCAGCCCTACGACAGGGTCCGGGGAGCTGTTTTTT.